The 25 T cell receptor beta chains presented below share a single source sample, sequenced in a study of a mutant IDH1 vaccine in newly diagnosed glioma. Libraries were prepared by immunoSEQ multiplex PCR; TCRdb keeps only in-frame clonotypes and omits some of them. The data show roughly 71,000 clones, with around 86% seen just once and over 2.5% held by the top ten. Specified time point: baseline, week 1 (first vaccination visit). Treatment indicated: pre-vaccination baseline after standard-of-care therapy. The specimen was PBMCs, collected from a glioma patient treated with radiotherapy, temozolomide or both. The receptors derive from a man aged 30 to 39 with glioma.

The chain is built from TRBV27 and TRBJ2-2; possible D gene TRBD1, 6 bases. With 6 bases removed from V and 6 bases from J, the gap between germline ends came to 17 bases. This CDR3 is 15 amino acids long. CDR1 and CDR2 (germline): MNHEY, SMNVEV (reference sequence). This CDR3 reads CASSPGTGYPGELFF. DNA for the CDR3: TGTGCCAGCAGCCCCGGAACAGGGTACCCCGGGGAGCTGTTTTTT.

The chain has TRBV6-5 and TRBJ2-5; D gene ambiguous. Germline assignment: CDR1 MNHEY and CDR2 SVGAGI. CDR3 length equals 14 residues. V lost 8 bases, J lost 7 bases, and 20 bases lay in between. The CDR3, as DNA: TGTGCCAGCGCAAGTGGGCCCATTAGTCTGACCCAGTACTTC. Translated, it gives CASASGPISLTQYF.

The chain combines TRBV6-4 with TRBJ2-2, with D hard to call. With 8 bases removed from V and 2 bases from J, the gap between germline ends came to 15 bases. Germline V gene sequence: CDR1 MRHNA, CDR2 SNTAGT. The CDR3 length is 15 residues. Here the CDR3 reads CASARAAPNTGELFF. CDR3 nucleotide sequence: TGTGCCAGCGCCCGGGCCGCACCCAACACCGGGGAGCTGTTTTTT.

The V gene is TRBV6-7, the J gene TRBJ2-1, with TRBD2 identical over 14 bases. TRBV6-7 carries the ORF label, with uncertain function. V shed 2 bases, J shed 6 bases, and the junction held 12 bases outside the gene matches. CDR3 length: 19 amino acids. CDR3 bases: TGTGCCAGCAGTTACCAGGGACTAGCGGGGGCCGTGAACTTCAATGAGCAGTTCTTC. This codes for CASSYQGLAGAVNFNEQFF.

CDR3 loop: CASSRRGGVVYEQYF. CDR3 nucleotides: TGTGCCAGTAGTAGGCGGGGGGGCGTGGTCTACGAGCAGTACTTC. The rearrangement links TRBV19 to TRBJ2-7; TRBD2 aligns across 9 bases. J gave up 3 bases and V 4 bases, and 7 bases lay outside the gene matches. CDR1 is LNHDA, CDR2 SQIVND, per germline (reference sequence). The CDR3 has 15 residues.

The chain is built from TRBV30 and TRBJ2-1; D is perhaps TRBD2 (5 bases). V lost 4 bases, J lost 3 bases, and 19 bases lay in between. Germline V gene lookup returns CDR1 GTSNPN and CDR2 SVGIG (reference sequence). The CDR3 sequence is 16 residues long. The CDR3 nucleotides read TGTGCCTGGACCCACGCGGGTAGCTCGGACTACAATGAGCAGTTCTTC. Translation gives CAWTHAGSSDYNEQFF.

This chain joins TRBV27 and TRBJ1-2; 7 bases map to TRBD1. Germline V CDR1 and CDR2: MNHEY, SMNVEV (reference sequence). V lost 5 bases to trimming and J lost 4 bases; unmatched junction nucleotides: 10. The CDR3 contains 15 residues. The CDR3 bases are TGTGCCAGCAGTCAAAGACAGGGTTTGCTCTATGGCTACACCTTC. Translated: CASSQRQGLLYGYTF.

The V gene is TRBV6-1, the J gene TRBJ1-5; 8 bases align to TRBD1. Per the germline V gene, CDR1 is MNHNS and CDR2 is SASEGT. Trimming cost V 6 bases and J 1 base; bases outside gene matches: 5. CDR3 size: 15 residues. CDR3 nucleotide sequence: TGTGCCAGCAGCGCGGACAGGGCCAGCAATCAGCCCCAGCATTTT. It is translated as CASSADRASNQPQHF.

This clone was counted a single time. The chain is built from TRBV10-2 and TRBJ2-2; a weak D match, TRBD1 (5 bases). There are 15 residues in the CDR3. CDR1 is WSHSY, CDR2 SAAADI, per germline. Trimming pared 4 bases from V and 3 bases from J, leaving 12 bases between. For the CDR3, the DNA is TGCGCCAGCAGTGTCGCAGGGCCGGACACCGGGGAGCTGTTTTTT. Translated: CASSVAGPDTGELFF.

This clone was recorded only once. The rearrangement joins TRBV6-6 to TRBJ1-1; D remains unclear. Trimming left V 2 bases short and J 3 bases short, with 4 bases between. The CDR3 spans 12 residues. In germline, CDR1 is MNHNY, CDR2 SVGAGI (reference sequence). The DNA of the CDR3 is TGTGCCAGCAGTTACGAGGACACTGAAGCTTTCTTT. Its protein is CASSYEDTEAFF.

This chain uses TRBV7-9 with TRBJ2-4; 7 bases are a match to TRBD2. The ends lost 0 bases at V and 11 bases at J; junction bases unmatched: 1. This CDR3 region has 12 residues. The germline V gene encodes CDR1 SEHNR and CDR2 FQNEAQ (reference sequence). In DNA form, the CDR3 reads TGTGCCAGCAGCTTAGCAGCGGGATTTCAGTACTTC. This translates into CASSLAAGFQYF.

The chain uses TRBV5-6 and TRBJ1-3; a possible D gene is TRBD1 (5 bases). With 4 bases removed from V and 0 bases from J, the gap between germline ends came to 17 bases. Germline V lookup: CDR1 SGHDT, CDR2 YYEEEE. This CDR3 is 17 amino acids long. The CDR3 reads CASSPRGGGYSGNTIYF. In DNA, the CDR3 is TGTGCCAGCAGCCCAAGGGGTGGCGGTTACTCTGGAAACACCATATATTTT.

CDR3 sequence: CASSLVGSGGFEQYF. The CDR3 coding sequence is TGTGCCAGCAGCTTAGTTGGTAGCGGGGGGTTCGAGCAGTACTTC. V usage is TRBV13 and J usage is TRBJ2-7; TRBD2 agrees at 10 bases. Germline assignment: CDR1 PRHDT and CDR2 FYEKMQ (reference sequence). Germline trimming cut 1 base from V and 6 bases from J; bases unmatched to any gene: 6. This CDR3 is 15 amino acids long.

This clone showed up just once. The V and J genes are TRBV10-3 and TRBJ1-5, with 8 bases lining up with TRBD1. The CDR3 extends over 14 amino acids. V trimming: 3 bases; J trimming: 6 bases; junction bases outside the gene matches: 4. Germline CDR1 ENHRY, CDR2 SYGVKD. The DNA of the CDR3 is TGTGCCATCAGTGATCGGACAGGGACTCAGCCCCAGCATTTT. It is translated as CAISDRTGTQPQHF.

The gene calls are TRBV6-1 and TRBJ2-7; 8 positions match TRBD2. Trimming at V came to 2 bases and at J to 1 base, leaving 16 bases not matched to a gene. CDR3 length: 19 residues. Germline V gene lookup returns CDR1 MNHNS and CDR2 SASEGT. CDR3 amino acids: CASSESTGWASGFSYEQYF. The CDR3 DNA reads TGTGCCAGCAGTGAATCTACCGGTTGGGCTAGCGGGTTTTCCTACGAGCAGTACTTC.

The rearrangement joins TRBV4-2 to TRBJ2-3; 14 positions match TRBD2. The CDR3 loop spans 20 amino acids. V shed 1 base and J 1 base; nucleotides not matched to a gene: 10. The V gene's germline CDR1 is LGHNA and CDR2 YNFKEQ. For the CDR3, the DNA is TGTGCCAGCAGCCAAGGGACTAGCGGGGGGCCCCTAGGTGGCACAGATACGCAGTATTTT. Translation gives CASSQGTSGGPLGGTDTQYF.

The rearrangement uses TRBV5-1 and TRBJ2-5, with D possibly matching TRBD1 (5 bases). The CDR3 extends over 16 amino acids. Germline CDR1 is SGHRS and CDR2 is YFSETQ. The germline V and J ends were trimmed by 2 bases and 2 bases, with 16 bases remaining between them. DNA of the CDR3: TGCGCCAGCAGCTTAACAGGATCGATTATTCAAGAGACCCAGTACTTC. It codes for CASSLTGSIIQETQYF.

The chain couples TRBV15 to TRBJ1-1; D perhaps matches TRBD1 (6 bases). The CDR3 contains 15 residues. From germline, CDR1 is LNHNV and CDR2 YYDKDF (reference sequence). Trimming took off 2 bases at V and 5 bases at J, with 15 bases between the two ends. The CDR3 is CATSRNPGAVTEAFF. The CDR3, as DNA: TGTGCCACCAGCAGAAATCCGGGGGCGGTGACTGAAGCTTTCTTT.

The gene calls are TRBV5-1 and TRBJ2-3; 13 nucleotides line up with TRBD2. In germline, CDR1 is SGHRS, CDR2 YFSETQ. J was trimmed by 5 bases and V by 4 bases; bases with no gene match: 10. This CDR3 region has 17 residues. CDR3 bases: TGCGCCAGCAGCCTGCAAACTAGCGGGGGGGCCGGAGATACGCAGTATTTT. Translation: CASSLQTSGGAGDTQYF.

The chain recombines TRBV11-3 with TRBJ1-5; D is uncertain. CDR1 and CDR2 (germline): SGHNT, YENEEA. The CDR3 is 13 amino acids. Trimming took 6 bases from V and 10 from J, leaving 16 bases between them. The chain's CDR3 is CASSNSGRSPQHF. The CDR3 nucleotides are TGTGCCAGCAGTAACTCGGGGAGGAGTCCCCAGCATTTT.

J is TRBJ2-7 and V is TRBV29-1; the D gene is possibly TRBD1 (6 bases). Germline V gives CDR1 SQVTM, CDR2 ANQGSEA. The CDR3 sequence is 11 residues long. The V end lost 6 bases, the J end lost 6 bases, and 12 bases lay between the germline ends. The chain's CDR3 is CSVGDTFEQYF. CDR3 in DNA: TGCAGCGTCGGGGACACGTTCGAGCAGTACTTC.

Written as DNA, the CDR3 is TGCAGCGCCCAAGGACAGGGGGCTGGAGGGGAGACCCAGTACTTC. This translates into CSAQGQGAGGETQYF. The chain has TRBV29-1 and TRBJ2-5, with 11 bases lining up with TRBD1. The CDR3 runs 15 residues. V shed 7 bases, J shed 5 bases, and the junction held 12 bases outside the gene matches. Germline V gene data show CDR1 as SQVTM and CDR2 as ANQGSEA.

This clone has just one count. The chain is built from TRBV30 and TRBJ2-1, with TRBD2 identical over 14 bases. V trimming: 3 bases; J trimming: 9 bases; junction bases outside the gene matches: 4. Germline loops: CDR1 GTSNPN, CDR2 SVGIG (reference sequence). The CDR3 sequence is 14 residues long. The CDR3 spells CAWSGTSGGFEQFF. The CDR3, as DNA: TGTGCCTGGAGCGGGACTAGCGGGGGTTTTGAGCAGTTCTTC.

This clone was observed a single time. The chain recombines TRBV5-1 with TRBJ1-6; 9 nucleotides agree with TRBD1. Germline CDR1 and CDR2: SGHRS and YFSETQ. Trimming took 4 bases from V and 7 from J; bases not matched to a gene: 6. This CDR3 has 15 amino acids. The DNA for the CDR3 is TGCGCCAGCAGCGCCGGACAGGGGACAAATTCACCCCTCCACTTT. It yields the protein CASSAGQGTNSPLHF. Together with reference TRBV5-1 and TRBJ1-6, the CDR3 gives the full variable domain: KAGVTQTPRYLIKTRGQQVTLSCSPISGHRSVSWYQQTPGQGLQFLFEYFSETQRNKGNFPGRFSGRQFSNSRSEMNVSTLELGDSALYLCASSAGQGTNSPLHFGNGTRLTVT.

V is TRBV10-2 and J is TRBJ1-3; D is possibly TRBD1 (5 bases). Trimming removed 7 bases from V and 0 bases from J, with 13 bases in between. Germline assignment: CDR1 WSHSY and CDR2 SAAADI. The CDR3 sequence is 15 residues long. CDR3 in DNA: TGCGCCAGCAAAGACGGGGCGCCCTCTGGAAACACCATATATTTT. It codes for CASKDGAPSGNTIYF.